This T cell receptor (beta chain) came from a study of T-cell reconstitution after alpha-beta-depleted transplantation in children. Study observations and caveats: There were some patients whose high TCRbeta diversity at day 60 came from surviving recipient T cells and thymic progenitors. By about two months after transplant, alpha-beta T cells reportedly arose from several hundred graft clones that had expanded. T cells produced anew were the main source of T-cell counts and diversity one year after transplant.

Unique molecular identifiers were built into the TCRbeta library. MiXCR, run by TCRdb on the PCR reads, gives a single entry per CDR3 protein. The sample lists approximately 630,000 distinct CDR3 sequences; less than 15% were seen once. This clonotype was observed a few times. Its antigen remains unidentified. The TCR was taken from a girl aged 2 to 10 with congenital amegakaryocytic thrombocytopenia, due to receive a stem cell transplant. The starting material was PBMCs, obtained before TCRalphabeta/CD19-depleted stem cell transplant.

CDR3 nucleotide sequence: TGTGCCAGCAGCCCTGGGGCCTCTTACACAGATACGCAGTATTTT. Translation gives CASSPGASYTDTQYF. V is TRBV7-9 and J is TRBJ2-3; tentatively, D is TRBD1 (5 bases). The CDR3 is 15 amino acids. Germline V gene data show CDR1 as SEHNR and CDR2 as FQNEAQ (reference sequence). The germline V and J ends were trimmed by 5 bases and 2 bases, with 14 bases remaining between them.